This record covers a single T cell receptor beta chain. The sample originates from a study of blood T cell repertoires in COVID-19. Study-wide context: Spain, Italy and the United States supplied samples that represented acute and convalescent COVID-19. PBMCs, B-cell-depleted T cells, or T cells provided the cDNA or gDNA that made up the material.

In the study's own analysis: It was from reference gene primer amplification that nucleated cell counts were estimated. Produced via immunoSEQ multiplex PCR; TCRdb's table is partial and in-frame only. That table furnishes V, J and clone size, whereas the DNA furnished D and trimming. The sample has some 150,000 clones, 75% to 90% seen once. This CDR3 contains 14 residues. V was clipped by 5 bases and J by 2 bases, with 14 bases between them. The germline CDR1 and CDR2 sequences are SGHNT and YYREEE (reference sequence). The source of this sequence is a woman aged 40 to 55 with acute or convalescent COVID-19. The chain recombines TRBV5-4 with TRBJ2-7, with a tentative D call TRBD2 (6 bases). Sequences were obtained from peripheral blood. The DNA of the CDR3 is TGTGCCAGCAGTCGAGCGGGTTCTCCCTACGAGCAGTACTTC. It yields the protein CASSRAGSPYEQYF.